Following are 20 T cell receptor beta chains from one sample sequenced in a study of monozygotic twins with inflammatory bowel disease. TCRdb reprocessed the 5' RACE reads; each CDR3 protein has one entry and no DNA is given. The sample is made up of over 120,000 distinct CDR3 sequences, and the top ten hold more than 0.95% of it. The sequenced material came from blood. These receptors all stem from a human donor with ulcerative colitis or Crohn's disease, or a healthy co-twin of an affected twin (not recorded which).

The V and J genes are TRBV27 and TRBJ2-3. Germline V gene sequence: CDR1 MNHEY, CDR2 SMNVEV (reference sequence). This CDR3 is built from 14 residues. This CDR3 is CASSLGSFTDTQYF.

This chain connects TRBV28 to TRBJ2-2; the D gene TCRdb calls, TRBD2, cannot be checked with no DNA. In germline, CDR1 is MDHEN, CDR2 SYDVKM. The CDR3 contains 15 residues. The CDR3: CAIPRAGAHTGELFF.

The CDR3 loop is CASSIGGQFSGANVLTF. The gene calls are TRBV19 and TRBJ2-6; TCRdb returns TRBD1, unconfirmable since there is no DNA. This CDR3 comprises 17 residues. Per germline, CDR1 LNHDA and CDR2 SQIVND (reference sequence).

V gene TRBV20-1 combines with J gene TRBJ1-5. This CDR3 region has 13 residues. The V gene's germline CDR1 is DFQATT and CDR2 SNEGSKA (reference sequence). CDR3 region: CSATGDSNQPQHF.

J is TRBJ2-1 and V is TRBV25-1. This CDR3 has 14 amino acids. CDR1 MGHDK and CDR2 SYGVNS come from the germline V gene. This chain's CDR3 is CASSETPFYNEQFF.

V and J are TRBV29-1 and TRBJ2-1. Germline lookup yields CDR1 SQVTM and CDR2 ANQGSEA. This CDR3 region has 13 residues. The CDR3 spells CSVAQGGYNEQFF.

The V and J genes are TRBV5-6 and TRBJ1-1. The CDR3 covers 15 residues. Germline V gene data show CDR1 as SGHDT and CDR2 as YYEEEE. The CDR3 loop is CASSYFSGINAEAFF.

This chain uses TRBV5-4 with TRBJ2-7; the TCRdb call, TRBD2, lacks DNA for checking. Germline CDR1 is SGHNT and CDR2 is YYREEE (reference sequence). The CDR3 loop spans 16 amino acids. The CDR3: CASSRKLAAHGNEQYF.

This chain connects TRBV5-1 to TRBJ2-7. This CDR3 comprises 12 residues. CDR1 SGHRS and CDR2 YFSETQ come from the germline V gene. CDR3 in amino acids: CASSPPTYEQYF. The entire variable domain, with the rest obtained from reference TRBV5-1 and TRBJ2-7, is as follows: KAGVTQTPRYLIKTRGQQVTLSCSPISGHRSVSWYQQTPGQGLQFLFEYFSETQRNKGNFPGRFSGRQFSNSRSEMNVSTLELGDSALYLCASSPPTYEQYFGPGTRLTVT.

The J gene is TRBJ1-4, the V gene TRBV27; with no DNA, the TCRdb D assignment of TRBD1 cannot be verified. There are 14 residues in the CDR3. The germline V gene has CDR1 MNHEY and CDR2 SMNVEV (reference sequence). The CDR3 is CASSLWQGSEKLFF.

The rearrangement uses TRBV29-1 and TRBJ2-1; no DNA is available, so the TRBD1 call from TCRdb remains unchecked. Germline V gene data show CDR1 as SQVTM and CDR2 as ANQGSEA. The CDR3 length is 11 residues. Here the CDR3 reads CSVNDRDEQFF.

This chain links TRBV6-2 or TRBV6-3 with TRBJ1-2. Germline V gene sequence: CDR1 MNHEY, CDR2 SVGEGT. CDR3 length: 15 residues. The CDR3: CAAVEAGPRRVGYTF.

The chain recombines TRBV7-3 with TRBJ2-2; TCRdb outputs TRBD2, but without DNA this stays unchecked. Germline V gene data show CDR1 as SGHTA and CDR2 as FQGTGA. CDR3 length: 15 amino acids. The CDR3 spells CASSLNAGSHGELFF. Combining the CDR3 with reference TRBV7-3 and TRBJ2-2 gives the whole variable domain GAGVSQTPSNKVTEKGKYVELRCDPISGHTALYWYRQSLGQGPEFLIYFQGTGAADDSGLPNDRFFAVRPEGSVSTLKIQRTERGDSAVYLCASSLNAGSHGELFFGEGSRLTVL.

The V gene is TRBV10-3, the J gene TRBJ2-2; TCRdb selects TRBD1, and the lack of DNA leaves this call unchecked. The germline CDR1 and CDR2 sequences are ENHRY and SYGVKD. The CDR3 loop spans 14 amino acids. The CDR3 reads CAIRRVSGPGELFF.

V usage is TRBV14 and J usage is TRBJ2-2. The CDR3 totals 15 residues. The germline V gene encodes CDR1 SGHDN and CDR2 FVKESK. The CDR3 loop reads CASSQEKTHTGELFF.

The chain is built from TRBV5-4 and TRBJ2-1; TCRdb returns TRBD1, unconfirmable since there is no DNA. This CDR3 contains 15 residues. Per the germline V gene, CDR1 is SGHNT and CDR2 is YYREEE (reference sequence). The CDR3 loop is CASSLVDRDYNEQFF.

This sequence joins TRBV4-3 and TRBJ2-4. Germline V gives CDR1 LGHNA, CDR2 YSLEER. The length of the CDR3 is 17 residues. The chain's CDR3 is CASSQEIVGRAKNIQYF.

The chain has TRBV20-1 and TRBJ1-1. CDR3 length: 11 residues. Per the germline V gene, CDR1 is DFQATT and CDR2 is SNEGSKA (reference sequence). The CDR3: CSARLNTEAFF.

The rearrangement uses TRBV11-2 and TRBJ2-1; TCRdb calls TRBD2, which cannot be checked without DNA. This CDR3 spans 18 amino acids. The germline V gene encodes CDR1 SGHAT and CDR2 FQNNGV. This CDR3 is CASSLGSWWTSGGNEQFF.

This rearrangement joins TRBV18 to TRBJ1-1; TCRdb's D call of TRBD1 is untestable without DNA. This CDR3 region has 13 residues. Per the germline V gene, CDR1 is KGHSH and CDR2 is LQKENI. The CDR3 region is CASSPPRGVEAFF. The full variable domain, with the rest looked up from reference TRBV18 and TRBJ1-1, is NAGVMQNPRHLVRRRGQEARLRCSPMKGHSHVYWYRQLPEEGLKFMVYLQKENIIDESGMPKERFSAEFPKEGPSILRIQQVVRGDSAAYFCASSPPRGVEAFFGQGTRLTVV.